This T cell receptor beta chain was profiled in a study of cytomegalovirus exposure and HLA in healthy donors (TCRdb year 2017). In the study overall: An earlier analysis of 587 of the donors reported 250 to 350 Gb of sequence data and around 120 million unique TCR beta sequences from 150 million to 200 million T cells. Roughly 310 gigabases of sequencing data and around 87 million unique TCR sequences were included in an early release covering over 600 HLA-typed donors. The genetic ancestry cluster associated with self-reported Caucasian donors included over 80% of the roughly 410 genotyped donors. The study was designed to test whether signatures of past pathogen exposure could be identified by cataloging public T cell receptors. The study profiled the T cell repertoires of fewer than 850 subjects by immunosequencing and related them to cytomegalovirus serostatus. A separate validation cohort of roughly 130 different subjects was used in addition to the approximately 670-subject first cohort. To predict cytomegalovirus infection status, the study combined high-throughput TCR immunosequencing, statistical association of individual TCRs with disease status, and machine learning. A later analysis re-analyzed previously published TCR beta repertoires from 550 to 700 donors and added high-resolution HLA genotyping to study TCR occurrence patterns. In the later analysis, no new phenotypic data were used to find candidate immune exposures; instead, reliance was placed on TCR beta sequences and their occurrence across donors. In an earlier analysis of roughly 580 of the donors, high-throughput TCR beta sequencing was used to judge whether each TCR beta V gene segment behaved as functional or pseudogenic. Donor age, sex, ethnicity and CMV serostatus were compiled alongside the repertoire data. A later genetic analysis took genome-wide SNP genotypes for about three fifths of the 666 donors and used that subset as a discovery cohort. Every repertoire in the discovery cohort had been generated on one and the same sequencing platform. HLA typing included class I and class II loci at four-digit resolution. Typing coverage differed by locus: A, B, C, DRB1 and DQB1 were typed in roughly 620-630 donors, DQA1 in roughly 500, DPA1 in approximately 600, and DPB1 in 450 to 490. Because of strong linkage in the cohort, a few DR-DQ haplotypes were treated as single units for association and clustering. On average, 235,054 unique TCR beta nucleotide sequences were sequenced per donor among 398 genotyped donors of the cohort, with 15% to 20% of those sequences being non-productive. What the authors observed across the whole study: Specific HLA alleles were associated with 15,000 to 20,000 TCR beta sequences at a false discovery rate of 0.05 in a later analysis. The only immune exposure information available for the cohort was CMV serostatus. HLA typing was unavailable for some donors at each locus, so association tests used only the typed subset. Correlated functional status among segregating V segments might be attributable to linkage disequilibrium, but an unknown experimental factor could not be ruled out. According to a later analysis, parvovirus B19, influenza, CMV and Epstein-Barr virus appeared linked to several top co-occurrence clusters. The classifier was reported to diagnose cytomegalovirus status with high specificity and sensitivity in both the original and validation cohorts. An earlier analysis of around 600 of the donors showed that most TCR beta V segments appeared in productive rearrangements either about 87% or about 30% of the time, which broadly matched IMGT annotations. Most CMV-associated TCR beta chains appeared to be HLA-restricted in a later analysis, and the HLA associations seemed to be driven largely by CMV exposure. The authors suggested that the approach could potentially be generalized to other disease states and immunological phenotypes. Some IMGT-functional V segments, including TRBV6-2 and TRBV6-3, could not be told apart with the 87-base-pair reads, so those segments were excluded. A later genetic analysis reported fewer N-insertions in productive TCRs among donors in an Asian-associated ancestry cluster than the roughly 650-donor mean. A later analysis found that TCR association rates varied across HLA loci, with DRB1 alleles showing the most associated TCRs and HLA-C alleles the fewest. A few of the identified cytomegalovirus-associated TCR beta chains were confirmed in vitro to be specific for cytomegalovirus antigens. The sequencing pipeline was judged likely to have produced a cluster of highly shared sequence variants as a technical artifact. The presence/absence analyses assumed that sequencing depth was roughly uniform across donors, and that assumption may not be true. The cohort was sequenced for TCR beta chains only, and without alpha or paired-chain data the features that could be detected were limited. Because counts were too low, roughly 18 rarely observed V segments, including chromosome 9 orphons, were left out of the earlier analysis of 587 of the donors. An association between a missense DCLRE1C variant and V-gene and J-gene trimming of TCR beta chains was found in a later genetic analysis and replicated in an independent cohort. When HLA alleles, especially DR and DQ, strongly co-occurred, TCR associations were difficult to assign to individual alleles. Across donors, most TCR sequences were observed very rarely, whereas some public TCRs were present in many individuals. A further reported finding was that TCR beta sequences accurately predicted the HLA-A and HLA-B alleles for most subjects in the first cohort. Compared with equally common non-associated chains, HLA-associated TCR beta chains in a later analysis were more clonally expanded and had lower generation probabilities. The study listed approximately 160 TCR beta chains as associated with cytomegalovirus.

The CDR3 runs 15 residues from the cysteine to the phenylalanine. Here the CDR3 DNA is all that survives: 45 bases in frame from base 1. The V and J ends are trimmed by 5 bases and 4 bases, leaving 14 bases between them. Via the germline V gene, CDR1 is MGHRA and CDR2 YSYEKL. Library method: the immunoSEQ multiplex PCR assay. The multiplex PCR relied on a mix of 60 forward primers for TCR Vbeta segments and 13 reverse primers for TCR Jbeta segments. Amplification of the CDR3 region of rearranged TCR beta genes was performed with a multiplex PCR assay on genomic DNA. The Illumina HiSeq System was used to sequence the amplified TCR beta libraries as 87-base-pair reads. For the original study's pipeline: A later analysis tallied some 79 million unique TCR beta chains across the 666 repertoires, and roughly 11 million of those chains were shared by two or more donors. A nearest-neighbor algorithm error-corrected the raw reads and collapsed the reads into unique sequences, merging closely related sequences to remove PCR and sequencing errors. Alignment of CDR3 sequences to IMGT reference sequences was used to assign V, D and J gene segments. For a sequence to be retained, a match of at least six nucleotides was required to both a V gene segment and a J gene segment. Rearrangements were called productive when the CDR3 lacked stop codons and stayed in frame with V and J; all others were non-productive. CDR3 was defined according to IMGT convention as the region running from the second conserved V-encoded cysteine to the conserved J-encoded phenylalanine. In an earlier analysis of roughly 580 of the donors, sequences lacking an unambiguous match to a single V gene segment were excluded. An earlier analysis of about 600 of the donors called V segments functional above 56.7% productive rearrangements and segregating when the between-donor standard deviation exceeded 5%. A statistical classification framework was developed to diagnose cytomegalovirus status using the catalog of TCR beta chain sequences. In a later analysis, TCR nucleotide sequences were compared against IMGT/GENE-DB human TR gene sequences so that V and J genes could be assigned. A later analysis assigned CDR3 sequences and most-parsimonious VDJ recombination scenarios with the TCRdist pipeline. In a later analysis, each TCR beta chain was defined by its CDR3 amino acid sequence together with its V-gene family, and reads without a unique V-gene family were excluded. As a way to deal with suspected cross-contamination and a sequencing artifact, a later analysis dropped 592 nucleotide sequences that were highly shared and had low generation probability. In a later analysis, a clonal expansion index for each public chain was calculated from normalized within-repertoire ranks of inferred template counts. In a later analysis, generation probabilities were computed with a VDJ recombination model fitted to out-of-frame rearrangements, and the resulting probabilities were checked against IGoR. A later analysis scored TCR-TCR, TCR-HLA and TCR-CMV co-occurrence with hypergeometric tests, applying a repertoire-size bias correction to TCR pairs. In a later analysis, false discovery rates were estimated by permuting HLA or CMV assignments 20 times. In a later analysis, co-occurring TCRs were grouped using DBSCAN, with TCRdist sequence similarity added in when clustering inside HLA-allele-positive subsets. For co-occurrence clustering, repertoires with fewer than 30,000 or more than 120,000 public chains were excluded, along with a handful of repertoires with anomalous nucleotide sharing. TCRdb took this table from immuneACCESS and kept in-frame rearrangements with V and J called. Such tables lack part of the clones; where checked against another copy, unresolved V genes explain under half of the gap, and the rest is unexplained. V, J and clone size were drawn from that table, and D and trimming were deduced from the DNA. The sample table records 95,000 to 150,000 clones; approximately 72% of these occur just once. The ten largest clones capture about 1.5% of the sample.

The cohort consisted of approximately 690 healthy bone marrow donors. At the time of sampling, every cohort member was nominally healthy, though immune exposures that went unrecorded were likely present. The donor was CMV seronegative and was included in the group of a few hundred seronegative cohort members. A peripheral blood sample was collected from each donor, and TCR beta sequencing was performed on peripheral blood mononuclear cells. The Qiagen DNeasy Blood Extraction Kit was used to extract genomic DNA from the blood cell samples. About this clone itself: Its antigen is still unknown. No quality values exist for individual bases; no much larger clone is one base distant.

The chain is encoded by TRBV4-1 joined to TRBJ1-4; the D segment cannot be called with confidence. Sequenced sample: PBMCs. The sequence was collected from a man between 18 and 35 years old in good health and CMV-seronegative. The sequence in DNA is TGCGCCAGCAGCGGGATCCGAGGGAGTAATGAAAAACTGTTTTTT. This gives the protein CASSGIRGSNEKLFF.